One sample yielded the 18 T cell receptor beta chains listed below, sequenced in a study of T-cell reconstitution after alpha-beta-depleted transplantation in children. Preparing the TCRbeta library involved the use of unique molecular identifiers. TCRdb re-derived calls from the PCR reads in MiXCR, one entry per CDR3 protein. The sample contains 250,000 to 400,000 distinct CDR3 sequences, 23% of which appear only once. The sample in question was PBMCs, mostly from graft donor cells, obtained 180 days after TCRalphabeta/CD19-depleted stem cell transplant. Receptors originate from a male patient aged 10 to 17 who had a stem cell transplant for acute lymphoblastic leukemia, so the T cells may come from the graft donor.

This clonotype turned up a few times. The chain employs TRBV20-1 and TRBJ2-1; D is possibly TRBD1 or TRBD2 (5 bases each). The V gene lost 6 bases and the J gene lost 4 bases, with 16 bases spanning the gap. The germline CDR1 and CDR2 sequences are DFQATT and SNEGSKA (reference sequence). CDR3 length: 14 residues. CDR3 nucleotides: TGCAGTGCGAGGGGCAGTAGGCGGTACAATGAGCAGTTCTTC. Amino acid sequence: CSARGSRRYNEQFF.

The V gene is TRBV10-1, the J gene TRBJ1-5; D is uncertain. The CDR3 has 12 residues. V dropped 9 bases and J dropped 5 bases, with 11 bases sitting between them. Germline V lookup: CDR1 WNHNN, CDR2 SYGVQD (reference sequence). CDR3 nucleotide sequence: TGCGCCAGGGGCGGGCGGGATCAGCCCCAGCATTTT. Translated, it gives CARGGRDQPQHF.

The gene calls are TRBV6-1 and TRBJ2-5; 11 bases agree with TRBD1. From germline, CDR1 is MNHNS and CDR2 SASEGT. Unmatched junction bases numbered 14, after V lost 6 bases and J lost 5 bases. The CDR3 sequence is 17 residues long. CDR3 DNA sequence: TGTGCCAGCAGATCGAGTCCGGGACAGGGGGAGTCGGAGACCCAGTACTTC. Its translation: CASRSSPGQGESETQYF.

There are a few counts of this clonotype. The junction and the germline gene differ at one end; a read error may be behind it. The V gene is TRBV18, the J gene TRBJ2-7; 8 bases map to TRBD2. The CDR3 is 15 residues long. Germline CDR1 is KGHSH and CDR2 is LQKENI. The CDR3 here is CASSWPERTSYQQYF. CDR3 coding DNA: TGTGCCAGCTCATGGCCTGAAAGGACTAGCTACCAGCAGTACTTC.

This sequence joins TRBV5-1 and TRBJ2-5; 13 bases agree with TRBD2. The CDR3 loop spans 15 amino acids. V trimming: 3 bases; J trimming: 3 bases; junction bases outside the gene matches: 2. Germline V gives CDR1 SGHRS, CDR2 YFSETQ. The CDR3 DNA sequence: TGCGCCAGCAGCTGCGGACTAGCGGGAGAAGAGACCCAGTACTTC. Translated: CASSCGLAGEETQYF.

This clonotype was detected only a few times. One end of the junction is discordant with germline, which a read error may explain. The J gene is TRBJ1-2, the V gene TRBV12-5; TRBD1 agrees at 12 bases. Germline V gives CDR1 LGHNT, CDR2 FRNRAP. The CDR3 extends over 15 amino acids. CDR3 loop: CASGPAGTGGGPTFF. The CDR3 nucleotides are TGTGCTAGTGGACCTGCCGGGACAGGGGGCGGCCCTACCTTCTTC.

In its sample, this clonotype was seen a few times. The rearrangement uses TRBV19 and TRBJ2-3, with D unresolved. The germline gives CDR1 LNHDA, CDR2 SQIVND (reference sequence). V was cut by 5 bases and J by 5 bases, with 8 bases left in between. The length of the CDR3 is 12 residues. The CDR3 protein is CASSRVGDTQYF. CDR3 DNA: TGTGCCAGTAGTCGCGTTGGAGATACGCAGTATTTT.

The chain joins TRBV5-5 to TRBJ2-7, with D perhaps matching TRBD2 (6 bases). This CDR3 is built from 16 residues. The V end was cut by 1 base, the J end by 3 bases, with 17 bases between. Per germline, CDR1 SGHKS and CDR2 YYEKEE (reference sequence). This chain's CDR3 is CASSLNTGVWFYEQYF. The CDR3 bases are TGTGCCAGCAGCTTGAATACGGGGGTATGGTTCTACGAGCAGTACTTC.

In its sample, this clonotype was seen a few times. The chain links TRBV12-3 or TRBV12-4 to TRBJ2-7, with 9 nucleotides matching TRBD1. The V gene end was trimmed by 4 bases and the J gene end by 4 bases; junction bases not matched to a gene: 14. This CDR3 has 17 residues. CDR3 DNA: TGTGCCAGCAGTTCAAACCTTCGACAGGGGGAACGGTACGAGCAGTACTTC. It translates to CASSSNLRQGERYEQYF.

This clonotype has at least ten counts. The chain employs TRBV12-3 or TRBV12-4 and TRBJ2-2; 8 positions match TRBD2. The CDR3 is 16 amino acids. With 4 bases clipped from V and 2 bases from J, the junction kept 6 bases outside the gene matches. The CDR3 loop is CASSSNSGVNTGELFF. As DNA, the CDR3 is TGTGCCAGCAGTTCCAATAGCGGGGTAAACACCGGGGAGCTGTTTTTT.

In its sample, this clonotype was seen a few times. J is TRBJ1-3 and V is TRBV28, with D unclear. V was shortened by 5 bases and J by 5 bases, with 10 bases between the two germline ends. Germline V CDR1 and CDR2: MDHEN, SYDVKM. The CDR3 is 13 amino acids. CDR3 region: CASSPPGRNTIYF. For the CDR3, the DNA is TGTGCCAGCAGTCCTCCCGGACGAAACACCATATATTTT.

The rearrangement links TRBV7-2 to TRBJ1-3; the D is unclear. The CDR3 extends over 15 amino acids. V was trimmed by 1 base and J by 3 bases, leaving 10 bases between them. Germline CDR1 reads SGHTA; CDR2 reads FQGNSA. CDR3 sequence reads: CASSLGSGYGNTIYF. CDR3 sequence (DNA): TGTGCCAGCAGCTTAGGGTCGGGTTATGGAAACACCATATATTTT. The whole variable domain, filled in from reference TRBV7-2 and TRBJ1-3, reads GAGVSQSPSNKVTEKGKDVELRCDPISGHTALYWYRQSLGQGLEFLIYFQGNSAPDKSGLPSDRFSAERTGGSVSTLTIQRTQQEDSAVYLCASSLGSGYGNTIYFGEGSWLTVV.

Only a few counts were recorded for this clonotype. Sequence at one end of the junction differs from germline and may be a read error. The V and J genes are TRBV18 and TRBJ2-5; TRBD1 is a possible D gene (5 bases). Germline CDR1 and CDR2: KGHSH and LQKENI. The CDR3 runs to 19 residues. The CDR3 region has the DNA TGTGCCAGTTCACGGAACAACCACAAAAGACAGCTCCTACTGGAGACCCAGTACTTC. Amino acids: CASSRNNHKRQLLLETQYF. Together with reference TRBV18 and TRBJ2-5, the CDR3 gives the full variable domain: NAGVMQNPRHLVRRRGQEARLRCSPMKGHSHVYWYRQLPEEGLKFMVYLQKENIIDESGMPKERFSAEFPKEGPSILRIQQVVRGDSAAYFCASSRNNHKRQLLLETQYFGPGTRLLVL.

The table lists this clonotype with many counts. The CDR3: CASSPQGFSPEQYF. The CDR3 DNA sequence: TGTGCCAGCAGCCCACAGGGCTTCTCACCCGAGCAGTACTTC. V is TRBV7-2 and J is TRBJ2-7; the D gene is possibly TRBD1 (6 bases). Germline V gives CDR1 SGHTA, CDR2 FQGNSA. The CDR3 loop spans 14 amino acids. Trimming left V 5 bases short and J 6 bases short, with 17 bases between. Full variable domain (remainder filled in from reference TRBV7-2 and TRBJ2-7): GAGVSQSPSNKVTEKGKDVELRCDPISGHTALYWYRQSLGQGLEFLIYFQGNSAPDKSGLPSDRFSAERTGGSVSTLTIQRTQQEDSAVYLCASSPQGFSPEQYFGPGTRLTVT.

The chain is built from TRBV6-5 and TRBJ2-5, with D perhaps TRBD2 (7 bases). Germline lookup yields CDR1 MNHEY and CDR2 SVGAGI. This CDR3 spans 15 amino acids. The ends were cut back, 4 bases at V and 5 bases at J, with 17 bases in the middle. Here the CDR3 reads CASSFQRGGRETQYF. Here the CDR3 DNA reads TGTGCCAGCAGTTTCCAGAGGGGGGGACGGGAGACCCAGTACTTC.

The rearrangement uses TRBV12-3 or TRBV12-4 and TRBJ1-3; D is unclear. Trimming removed 5 bases at V and 4 bases at J, with 15 bases between. This CDR3 has 15 amino acids. CDR3 loop: CASSPGLPPGNTIYF. CDR3 in DNA: TGTGCCAGCAGTCCCGGGCTCCCGCCGGGAAACACCATATATTTT.

The J gene is TRBJ2-1, the V gene TRBV6-4; D ambiguous. Germline V gene data show CDR1 as MRHNA and CDR2 as SNTAGT. This CDR3 is 13 amino acids long. V was shortened by 3 bases and J by 4 bases, with 7 bases between the two germline ends. CDR3 residues: CASSDTSYNEQFF. CDR3 coding DNA: TGTGCCAGCAGTGATACCTCATACAATGAGCAGTTCTTC.

This chain links TRBV27 with TRBJ1-5; perhaps TRBD1 as D (5 bases). The CDR3 is made up of 18 amino acids. The V end lost 0 bases, the J end lost 3 bases, and 18 bases lay between the germline ends. CDR1 and CDR2 (germline): MNHEY, SMNVEV (reference sequence). The chain's CDR3 is CASSLSSWRGRLNQPQHF. In DNA, the CDR3 is TGTGCCAGCAGTTTATCCTCCTGGCGGGGACGGCTCAATCAGCCCCAGCATTTT.